These 24 T cell receptor beta chains originate from one sample sequenced in a study of response to subunit inactivated influenza vaccine. Using its own MiXCR run on the RT-PCR reads, TCRdb lists one record per CDR3 protein. The sample contains roughly 500,000 distinct CDR3 sequences, 16% of which appear only once. This specimen consisted of CD4+ T cells sorted from PBMCs, obtained 23 to 25 months after vaccination. The receptors were sampled from a man between 45 and 75 years old who received an inactivated influenza vaccine.

The chain employs TRBV5-1 and TRBJ2-2, with D possibly TRBD1 on 6 matching bases. The CDR3 has 14 amino acids. V was clipped by 2 bases and J by 5 bases, with 10 bases between them. CDR1 SGHRS and CDR2 YFSETQ come from the germline V gene. The CDR3: CASSLLTGTGELFF. CDR3 nucleotides: TGCGCCAGCAGCTTACTTACAGGGACCGGGGAGCTGTTTTTT.

This clonotype was seen only a few times. The J gene is TRBJ2-1, the V gene TRBV6-1; a possible D gene is TRBD1 (6 bases). The CDR3 has 14 residues. Germline CDR1 and CDR2: MNHNS and SASEGT. Trimming took off 8 bases at V and 7 bases at J, with 18 bases between the two ends. The DNA of the CDR3 is TGTGCCAGCCTGAGGACAGTTCTTCTGAATGAGCAGTTCTTC. Translated: CASLRTVLLNEQFF.

This clonotype was found many times. The chain joins TRBV5-5 to TRBJ2-2, with 8 bases lining up with TRBD2. Germline trimming cut 4 bases from V and 5 bases from J; bases unmatched to any gene: 7. The CDR3 sequence is 15 residues long. From germline, CDR1 is SGHKS and CDR2 YYEKEE (reference sequence). CDR3: CASSPGGPGTGELFF. The DNA of the CDR3 is TGTGCCAGCAGCCCGGGGGGGCCGGGGACCGGGGAGCTGTTTTTT.

The genes are TRBV6-2 or TRBV6-3 and TRBJ1-1; D possibly corresponds to TRBD1 (5 bases). CDR3 length equals 17 residues. Germline loops: CDR1 MNHEY, CDR2 SVGEGT. Deletions cut 0 bases from V and 4 bases from J, with 18 bases between. CDR3 sequence (DNA): TGTGCCAGCAGTTACTCGGAGGGGACTCTTCTACTCACTGAAGCTTTCTTT. Amino acid sequence: CASSYSEGTLLLTEAFF.

V gene TRBV20-1 combines with J gene TRBJ2-7; 8 bases are shared with TRBD1. This CDR3 has 14 amino acids. From germline, CDR1 is DFQATT and CDR2 SNEGSKA (reference sequence). Unmatched junction bases numbered 8, after V lost 2 bases and J lost 5 bases. CDR3 region: CSARSRTGIDEQYF. The CDR3 DNA is TGCAGTGCTAGATCCAGGACAGGGATCGACGAGCAGTACTTC.

This chain links TRBV5-1 with TRBJ2-3; D not certain. V was pared by 0 bases and J by 4 bases, with 12 bases between. CDR3 size: 15 residues. Germline lookup yields CDR1 SGHRS and CDR2 YFSETQ. CDR3 region: CASSLGVSGPDTQYF. The CDR3 DNA is TGCGCCAGCAGCTTGGGGGTTAGTGGCCCAGATACGCAGTATTTT. Filled out from reference TRBV5-1 and TRBJ2-3, the complete variable domain reads KAGVTQTPRYLIKTRGQQVTLSCSPISGHRSVSWYQQTPGQGLQFLFEYFSETQRNKGNFPGRFSGRQFSNSRSEMNVSTLELGDSALYLCASSLGVSGPDTQYFGPGTRLTVL.

This clonotype has a handful of counts. The chain employs TRBV7-9 and TRBJ2-3; tentatively, D is TRBD2 (6 bases). This CDR3 has 15 residues. Per germline, CDR1 SEHNR and CDR2 FQNEAQ (reference sequence). V lost 6 bases, J lost 2 bases, and 15 bases lay in between. CDR3 in DNA: TGTGCCAGCAGTTCCGGGACTCTACTCACAGATACGCAGTATTTT. Encoded protein: CASSSGTLLTDTQYF.

This clonotype was seen only a few times. The genes are TRBV7-2 and TRBJ1-2; D is unresolved. V gave up 4 bases and J gave up 3 bases, with 6 bases separating them. Germline assignment: CDR1 SGHTA and CDR2 FQGNSA. There are 12 residues in the CDR3. CDR3: CASSWSDYGYTF. The DNA for the CDR3 is TGTGCCAGCAGCTGGTCCGACTATGGCTACACCTTC.

J is TRBJ2-1 and V is TRBV7-9; 7 bases are shared with TRBD1. The germline gives CDR1 SEHNR, CDR2 FQNEAQ (reference sequence). The CDR3 totals 14 residues. The trim removed 5 bases at V and 5 bases at J, leaving 6 bases unmatched. The CDR3 is CASSIGGAHNEQFF. In DNA form, the CDR3 reads TGTGCCAGCAGCATAGGGGGCGCCCACAATGAGCAGTTCTTC.

This clonotype came up a few times. The gene calls are TRBV24-1 and TRBJ2-1, with 7 bases fitting TRBD1. Trimming at V came to 9 bases and at J to 5 bases, leaving 0 bases not matched to a gene. CDR3 size: 11 residues. CDR1 and CDR2 from the germline V gene are KGHDR and SFDVKD. CDR3 nucleotides: TGTGCCACCCAGGGGGACAATGAGCAGTTCTTC. Protein product: CATQGDNEQFF.

The genes are TRBV27 and TRBJ2-7; D not resolved. The CDR3 totals 16 residues. With 3 bases removed from V and 0 bases from J, the gap between germline ends came to 15 bases. CDR1 is MNHEY and CDR2 is SMNVEV in the germline V gene (reference sequence). CDR3 amino acids: CASSLTFFRNSYEQYF. The CDR3 DNA is TGTGCCAGCAGTTTGACTTTCTTTCGCAACTCCTACGAGCAGTACTTC.

This clonotype was seen only a few times. CDR3 region: CASSSSPTSYNEQFF. CDR3 in DNA: TGCGCCAGCAGCTCCTCTCCCACTTCCTACAATGAGCAGTTCTTC. This chain joins TRBV5-1 and TRBJ2-1; D call uncertain. Trimming left V 3 bases short and J 1 base short, with 11 bases between. CDR1 SGHRS and CDR2 YFSETQ come from the germline V gene. There are 15 residues in the CDR3.

V and J are TRBV4-3 and TRBJ1-1, with a weak D call TRBD1 (6 bases). Germline V gives CDR1 LGHNA, CDR2 YSLEER. V lost 3 bases and J 8 bases, leaving 13 bases between the germline ends. This CDR3 region has 13 residues. CDR3 DNA sequence: TGCGCCAGCAGCCAGGAGACAGGACTGGAAGCTTTCTTT. Encoded protein: CASSQETGLEAFF.

The chain employs TRBV10-1 and TRBJ2-5; 8 nucleotides line up with TRBD1. Germline trimming cut 3 bases from V and 4 bases from J; bases unmatched to any gene: 4. Germline CDR1 reads WNHNN; CDR2 reads SYGVQD (reference sequence). The CDR3 runs 14 residues. CDR3 residues: CASSDDRGGETQYF. DNA of the CDR3: TGCGCCAGCAGTGATGACAGGGGTGGAGAGACCCAGTACTTC.

This clonotype was detected a few times. The rearrangement joins TRBV6-6 to TRBJ2-1; no definite D call. In germline, CDR1 is MNHNY, CDR2 SVGAGI (reference sequence). The CDR3 runs to 11 residues. V was trimmed by 6 bases and J by 7 bases, leaving 7 bases between them. The CDR3 region is CASRWDNEQFF. For the CDR3, the DNA is TGTGCCAGCAGATGGGATAATGAGCAGTTCTTC.

There are a few counts of this clonotype. This rearrangement joins TRBV5-1 to TRBJ2-3; 12 nucleotides align to TRBD2. V shed 3 bases and J 2 bases; nucleotides not matched to a gene: 13. From germline, CDR1 is SGHRS and CDR2 YFSETQ. The CDR3 is 19 residues long. For the CDR3, the DNA is TGCGCCAGCAGCTCCCTTGGGATGACTAGCGGGGGACCCACAGATACGCAGTATTTT. Its protein product is CASSSLGMTSGGPTDTQYF.

This clonotype was found a few times. V is TRBV4-3 and J is TRBJ2-3; perhaps TRBD2 as D (5 bases). Germline V lookup: CDR1 LGHNA, CDR2 YSLEER. V was trimmed by 1 base and J by 0 bases, leaving 8 bases between them. The CDR3 is 15 amino acids. CDR3 region: CASSQGRASTDTQYF. The CDR3 DNA is TGCGCCAGCAGCCAAGGGCGGGCTAGCACAGATACGCAGTATTTT.

The V gene is TRBV6-1, the J gene TRBJ1-3; D may be TRBD1 (5 bases). CDR1 and CDR2 (germline): MNHNS, SASEGT. The CDR3 is made up of 17 amino acids. Trimming shortened V by 0 bases and J by 0 bases, and 12 bases separated the two germline ends. This chain's CDR3 is CASSEALGPTSGNTIYF. In nucleotides, the CDR3 is TGTGCCAGCAGTGAAGCTTTGGGGCCCACCTCTGGAAACACCATATATTTT.

This clonotype showed up just a few times. V is TRBV29-1 and J is TRBJ1-1; no clear D gene. Trimming shortened V by 6 bases and J by 6 bases, and 20 bases separated the two germline ends. The CDR3 runs 14 residues. CDR1 and CDR2 from the germline V gene are SQVTM and ANQGSEA. In DNA form, the CDR3 reads TGCAGCGTAGAAAGGTTATTCTCGCGGGCTGAAGCTTTCTTT. This gives the protein CSVERLFSRAEAFF.

V is TRBV3-1 and J is TRBJ1-1; D gene ambiguous. V dropped 6 bases and J dropped 13 bases, with 24 bases sitting between them. The germline V gene has CDR1 LGHDT and CDR2 YNNKEL (reference sequence). This CDR3 has 14 residues. The CDR3 sequence is CASRDTGGSRRGFF. DNA of the CDR3: TGTGCCAGCAGAGACACGGGTGGTTCAAGACGTGGTTTCTTT. Drawing the rest from reference TRBV3-1 and TRBJ1-1, the complete variable domain is DTAVSQTPKYLVTQMGNDKSIKCEQNLGHDTMYWYKQDSKKFLKIMFSYNNKELIINETVPNRFSPKSPDKAHLNLHINSLELGDSAVYFCASRDTGGSRRGFFGQGTRLTVV.

The rearrangement joins TRBV7-9 to TRBJ2-2, with D unresolved. Trimming pared 5 bases from V and 6 bases from J, leaving 10 bases between. Germline loops: CDR1 SEHNR, CDR2 FQNEAQ (reference sequence). There are 13 residues in the CDR3. This chain's CDR3 is CASSPSGPGELFF. CDR3 nucleotide sequence: TGTGCCAGCAGCCCTAGTGGGCCCGGGGAGCTGTTTTTT.

The rearrangement uses TRBV20-1 and TRBJ2-5; tentative D call: TRBD2 (6 bases). The germline CDR1 and CDR2 sequences are DFQATT and SNEGSKA (reference sequence). There are 12 residues in the CDR3. The V gene lost 6 bases and the J gene lost 2 bases, with 10 bases spanning the gap. The CDR3 is CSAPGGQETQYF. CDR3 DNA sequence: TGCAGTGCCCCCGGGGGACAAGAGACCCAGTACTTC.

This clonotype appeared a few times. This chain connects TRBV20-1 to TRBJ2-1; D is ambiguous. Germline CDR1 DFQATT, CDR2 SNEGSKA (reference sequence). Trimming removed 6 bases at V and 10 bases at J, with 13 bases between. The CDR3 totals 11 residues. The CDR3 DNA sequence: TGCAGTGCGAGGCTTAAGGTCGAGCAGTTCTTC. This sequence encodes CSARLKVEQFF.

V and J are TRBV20-1 and TRBJ2-1; 10 bases align to TRBD1. With V trimmed by 4 bases and J by 5 bases, 11 bases remained unmatched. Germline V CDR1 and CDR2: DFQATT, SNEGSKA (reference sequence). This CDR3 has 16 residues. The CDR3 is CSATPITGTGDNEQFF. CDR3 in DNA: TGCAGTGCTACTCCCATTACCGGGACAGGGGACAATGAGCAGTTCTTC.